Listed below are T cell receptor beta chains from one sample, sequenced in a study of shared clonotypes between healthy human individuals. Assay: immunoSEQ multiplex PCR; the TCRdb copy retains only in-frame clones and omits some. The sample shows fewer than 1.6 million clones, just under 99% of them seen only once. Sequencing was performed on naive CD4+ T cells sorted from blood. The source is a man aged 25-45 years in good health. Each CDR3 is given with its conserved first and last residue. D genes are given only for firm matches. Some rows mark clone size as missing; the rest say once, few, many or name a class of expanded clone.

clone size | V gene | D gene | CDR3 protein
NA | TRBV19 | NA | CASSQSRVGGNYGYTF
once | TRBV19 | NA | CASFGRDQPQHF
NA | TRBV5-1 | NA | CASSPRRGGGDQYF
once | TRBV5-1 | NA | CASSWQGFREQYF
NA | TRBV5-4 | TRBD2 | CASSSPTSGSTGELFF
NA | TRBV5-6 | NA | CASRWGLLFYEQYF
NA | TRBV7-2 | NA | CASSLGTPHYGYTF
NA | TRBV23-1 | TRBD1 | CASTPSPGQGPDGTNEKLFF
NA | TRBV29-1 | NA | CSVGRKENTGELFF
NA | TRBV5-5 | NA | CASSQRGNTIYF
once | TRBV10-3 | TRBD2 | CAIRLGAGVLYEQYF
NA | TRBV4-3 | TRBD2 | CASSQVIPTGGRYEQYF
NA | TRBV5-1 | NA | CASSISGQRNEKLFF
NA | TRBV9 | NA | CASSVDSGLFYEQYF
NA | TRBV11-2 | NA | CASRGPGDTQYF
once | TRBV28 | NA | CASSSPGYNQPQHF
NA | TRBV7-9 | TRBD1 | CASTLGTALDTQYF
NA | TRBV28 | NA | CASSSFRNSYNEQFF
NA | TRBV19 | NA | CASSARGGSDNEQFF
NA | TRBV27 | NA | CASSFMARGGHSTGELFF
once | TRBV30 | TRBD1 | CAWSVLGQINTEAFF
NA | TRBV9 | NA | CASSVDTGPQETQYF
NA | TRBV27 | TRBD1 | CASSFTGTESYEQYF
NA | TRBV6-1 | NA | CASSGQSAYEQYF
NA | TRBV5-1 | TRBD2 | CASNVQGLAGQETQYF
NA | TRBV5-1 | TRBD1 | CASSKTGGINNEQFF
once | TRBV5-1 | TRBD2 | CASSLVTSGPTDTQYF
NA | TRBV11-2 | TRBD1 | CASSLGTGAMNTEAFF
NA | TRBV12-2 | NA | CASRLAGGTSGNYEQYF
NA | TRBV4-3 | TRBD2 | CASSQEAGGLYEQYF
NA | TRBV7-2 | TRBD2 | CASSFLFRGRYNEQFF
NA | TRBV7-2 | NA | CASSFNGVLSYNEQFF
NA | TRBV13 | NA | CASSFVRDTVSYEQYF
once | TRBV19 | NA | CASSIGGGIFTDTQYF
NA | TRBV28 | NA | CASFTTGEGYEQYF
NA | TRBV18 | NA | CASSLNSPLNSGANVLTF
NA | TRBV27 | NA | CASQPGGTTDTQYF